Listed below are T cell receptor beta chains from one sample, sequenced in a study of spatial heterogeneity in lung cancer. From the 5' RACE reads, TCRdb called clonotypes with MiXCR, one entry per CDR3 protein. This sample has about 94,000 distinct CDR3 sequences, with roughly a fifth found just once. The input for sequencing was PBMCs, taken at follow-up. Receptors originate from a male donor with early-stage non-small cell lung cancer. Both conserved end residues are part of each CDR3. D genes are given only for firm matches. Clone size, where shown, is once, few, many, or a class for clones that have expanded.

CDR3aa: CASSGGHGNTEAFF; j_gene: TRBJ1-1; v_gene: TRBV2; abundance: -; d_gene: -
CDR3aa: CASSSIAGGHYEQFF; j_gene: TRBJ2-1; v_gene: TRBV7-2; abundance: -; d_gene: TRBD2
CDR3aa: CASSQAYSNQPQHF; j_gene: TRBJ1-5; v_gene: TRBV7-2; abundance: -; d_gene: -
CDR3aa: CASSGWTGNTEAFF; j_gene: TRBJ1-1; v_gene: TRBV10-2; abundance: -; d_gene: TRBD1
CDR3aa: CAWSAHGLTNYGYTF; j_gene: TRBJ1-2; v_gene: TRBV30; abundance: few; d_gene: -
CDR3aa: CASSYGVVEHGELFF; j_gene: TRBJ2-2; v_gene: TRBV6-5; abundance: -; d_gene: -
CDR3aa: CSAYGPSNYGYTF; j_gene: TRBJ1-2; v_gene: TRBV29-1; abundance: few; d_gene: -
CDR3aa: CASSLEVTGGGYTF; j_gene: TRBJ1-2; v_gene: TRBV11-2; abundance: few; d_gene: TRBD1
CDR3aa: CASSQDLGTFGTDTQYF; j_gene: TRBJ2-3; v_gene: TRBV4-1; abundance: many; d_gene: -
CDR3aa: CSARSIQGGGLVSKNIQYF; j_gene: TRBJ2-4; v_gene: TRBV20-1; abundance: many; d_gene: -
CDR3aa: CASSSTGTNSPYEQYF; j_gene: TRBJ2-7; v_gene: TRBV5-4; abundance: -; d_gene: -
CDR3aa: CASRRGRGGVNEKLFF; j_gene: TRBJ1-4; v_gene: TRBV28; abundance: few; d_gene: -
CDR3aa: CATEGQGFTDTQYF; j_gene: TRBJ2-3; v_gene: TRBV2; abundance: once; d_gene: TRBD1
CDR3aa: CASSRQGLYNEQFF; j_gene: TRBJ2-1; v_gene: TRBV12-3/TRBV12-4; abundance: few; d_gene: -